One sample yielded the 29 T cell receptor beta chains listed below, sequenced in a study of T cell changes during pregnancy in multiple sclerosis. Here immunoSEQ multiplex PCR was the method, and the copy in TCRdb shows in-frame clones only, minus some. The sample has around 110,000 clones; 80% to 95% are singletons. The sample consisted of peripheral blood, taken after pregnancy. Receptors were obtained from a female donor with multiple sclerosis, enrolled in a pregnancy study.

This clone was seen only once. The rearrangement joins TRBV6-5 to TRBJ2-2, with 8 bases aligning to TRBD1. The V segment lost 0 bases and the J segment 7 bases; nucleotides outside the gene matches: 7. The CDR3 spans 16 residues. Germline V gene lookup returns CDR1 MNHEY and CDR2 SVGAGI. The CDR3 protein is CASSYSDREWGGELFF. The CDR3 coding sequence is TGTGCCAGCAGTTACTCGGACAGGGAATGGGGCGGGGAGCTGTTTTTT.

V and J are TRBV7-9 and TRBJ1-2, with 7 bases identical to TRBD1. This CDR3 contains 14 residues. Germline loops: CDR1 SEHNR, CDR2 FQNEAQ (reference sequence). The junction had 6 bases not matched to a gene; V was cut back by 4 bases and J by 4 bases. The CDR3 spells CASSSRDSVYGYTF. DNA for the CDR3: TGTGCCAGCAGCTCCCGGGACAGTGTCTATGGCTACACCTTC.

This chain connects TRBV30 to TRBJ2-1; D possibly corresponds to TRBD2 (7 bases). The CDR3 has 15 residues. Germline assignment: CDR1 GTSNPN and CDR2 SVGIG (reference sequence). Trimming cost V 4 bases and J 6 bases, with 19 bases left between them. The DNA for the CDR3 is TGTGCCTGGAAGGGGGGGGAGGGCCTGGGCAATGAGCAGTTCTTC. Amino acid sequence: CAWKGGEGLGNEQFF. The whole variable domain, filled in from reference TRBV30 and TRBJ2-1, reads SQTIHQWPATLVQPVGSPLSLECTVEGTSNPNLYWYRQAAGRGLQLLFYSVGIGQISSEVPQNLSASRPQDRQFILSSKKLLLSDSGFYLCAWKGGEGLGNEQFFGPGTRLTVL.

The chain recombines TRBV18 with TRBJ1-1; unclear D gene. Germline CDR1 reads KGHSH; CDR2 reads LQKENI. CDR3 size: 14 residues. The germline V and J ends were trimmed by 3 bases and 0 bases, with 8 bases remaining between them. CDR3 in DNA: TGTGCCAGCTCACCCGGGAGGGTGAACACTGAAGCTTTCTTT. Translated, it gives CASSPGRVNTEAFF.

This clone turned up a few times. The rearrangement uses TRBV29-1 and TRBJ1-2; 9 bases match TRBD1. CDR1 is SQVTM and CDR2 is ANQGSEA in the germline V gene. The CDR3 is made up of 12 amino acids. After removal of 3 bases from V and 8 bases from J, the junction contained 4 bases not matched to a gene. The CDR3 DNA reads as TGCAGCGTTGAGTTCGGGACAGGGGGCTACACCTTC. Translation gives CSVEFGTGGYTF.

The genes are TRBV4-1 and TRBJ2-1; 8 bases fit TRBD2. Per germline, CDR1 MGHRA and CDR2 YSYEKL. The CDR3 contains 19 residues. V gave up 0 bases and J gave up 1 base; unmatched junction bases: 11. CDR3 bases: TGCGCCAGCAGCCAAGAACGGGCGGGGGGAAAGAGGTCCTACAATGAGCAGTTCTTC. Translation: CASSQERAGGKRSYNEQFF.

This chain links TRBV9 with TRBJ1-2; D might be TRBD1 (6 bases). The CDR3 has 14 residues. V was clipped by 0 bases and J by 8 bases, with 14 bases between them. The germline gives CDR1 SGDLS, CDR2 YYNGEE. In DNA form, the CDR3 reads TGTGCCAGCAGCGTAGGGGGGCAGGGGCGAGGCTACACCTTC. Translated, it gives CASSVGGQGRGYTF.

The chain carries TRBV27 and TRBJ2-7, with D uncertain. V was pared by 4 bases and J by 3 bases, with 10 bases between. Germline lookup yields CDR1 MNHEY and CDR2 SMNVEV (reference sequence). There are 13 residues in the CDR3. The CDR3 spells CASSSGSIYEQYF. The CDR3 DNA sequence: TGTGCCAGCAGTTCAGGCAGTATCTACGAGCAGTACTTC.

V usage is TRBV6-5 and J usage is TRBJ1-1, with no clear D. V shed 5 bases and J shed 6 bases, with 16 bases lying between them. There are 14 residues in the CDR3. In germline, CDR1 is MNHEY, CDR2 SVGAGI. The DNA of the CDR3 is TGTGCCAGCAGTCAAACCGGGATGGAGGCTGAAGCTTTCTTT. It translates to CASSQTGMEAEAFF.

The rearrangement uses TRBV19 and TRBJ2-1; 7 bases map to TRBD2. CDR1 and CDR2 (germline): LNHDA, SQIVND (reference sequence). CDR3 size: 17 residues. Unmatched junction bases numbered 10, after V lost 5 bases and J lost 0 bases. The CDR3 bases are TGTGCCAGTAGTGTGTCCGGGACTAAAAGCTCCTACAATGAGCAGTTCTTC. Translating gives CASSVSGTKSSYNEQFF.

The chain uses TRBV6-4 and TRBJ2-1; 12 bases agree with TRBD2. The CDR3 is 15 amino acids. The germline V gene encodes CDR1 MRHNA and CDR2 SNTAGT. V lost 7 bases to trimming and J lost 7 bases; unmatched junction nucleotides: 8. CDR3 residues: CASKRLAGDSNEQFF. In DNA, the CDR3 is TGTGCCAGCAAAAGACTAGCGGGAGACTCAAATGAGCAGTTCTTC.

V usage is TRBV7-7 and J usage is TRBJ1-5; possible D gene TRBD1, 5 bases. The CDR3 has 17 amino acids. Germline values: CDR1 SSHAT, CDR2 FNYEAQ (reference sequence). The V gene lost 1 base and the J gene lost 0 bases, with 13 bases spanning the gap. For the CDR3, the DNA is TGTGCCAGCAGCTTAGAGGGGCAGGGCCGTAGCAATCAGCCCCAGCATTTT. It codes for CASSLEGQGRSNQPQHF. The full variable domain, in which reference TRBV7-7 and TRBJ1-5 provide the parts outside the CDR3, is GAGVSQSPRYKVTKRGQDVTLRCDPISSHATLYWYQQALGQGPEFLTYFNYEAQPDKSGLPSDRFSAERPEGSISTLTIQRTEQRDSAMYRCASSLEGQGRSNQPQHFGDGTRLSIL.

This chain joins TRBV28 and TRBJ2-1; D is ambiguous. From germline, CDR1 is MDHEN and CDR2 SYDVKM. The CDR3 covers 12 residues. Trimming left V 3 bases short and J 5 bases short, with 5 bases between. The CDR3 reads CASSLSHNEQFF. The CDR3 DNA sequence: TGTGCCAGCAGTTTGAGCCACAATGAGCAGTTCTTC. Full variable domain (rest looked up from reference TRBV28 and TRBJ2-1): DVKVTQSSRYLVKRTGEKVFLECVQDMDHENMFWYRQDPGLGLRLIYFSYDVKMKEKGDIPEGYSVSREKKERFSLILESASTNQTSMYLCASSLSHNEQFFGPGTRLTVL.

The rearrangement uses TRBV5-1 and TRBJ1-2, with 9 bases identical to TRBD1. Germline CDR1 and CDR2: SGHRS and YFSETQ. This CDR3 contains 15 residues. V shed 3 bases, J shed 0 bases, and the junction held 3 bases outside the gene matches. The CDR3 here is CASSSGQGTNYGYTF. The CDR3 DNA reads TGCGCCAGCAGCTCTGGACAGGGGACTAACTATGGCTACACCTTC.

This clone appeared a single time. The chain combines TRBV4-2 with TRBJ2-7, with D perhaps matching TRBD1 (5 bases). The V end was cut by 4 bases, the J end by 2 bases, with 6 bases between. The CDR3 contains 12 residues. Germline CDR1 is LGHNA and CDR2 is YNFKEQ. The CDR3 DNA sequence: TGTGCCAGCAGCCCAGGGACCTACGAGCAGTACTTC. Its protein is CASSPGTYEQYF.

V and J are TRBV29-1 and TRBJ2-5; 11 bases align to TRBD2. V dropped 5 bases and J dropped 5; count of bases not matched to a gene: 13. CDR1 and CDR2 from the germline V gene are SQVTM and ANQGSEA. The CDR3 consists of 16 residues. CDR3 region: CSVPEGASGGRETQYF. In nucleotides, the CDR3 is TGCAGCGTTCCGGAGGGGGCTAGCGGGGGGAGGGAGACCCAGTACTTC.

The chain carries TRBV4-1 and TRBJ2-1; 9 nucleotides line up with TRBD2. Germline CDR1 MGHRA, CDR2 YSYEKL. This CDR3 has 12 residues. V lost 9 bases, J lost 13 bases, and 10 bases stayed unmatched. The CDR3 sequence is CASEGLAGPQFF. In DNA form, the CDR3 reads TGCGCCAGTGAGGGGCTAGCGGGGCCCCAGTTCTTC.

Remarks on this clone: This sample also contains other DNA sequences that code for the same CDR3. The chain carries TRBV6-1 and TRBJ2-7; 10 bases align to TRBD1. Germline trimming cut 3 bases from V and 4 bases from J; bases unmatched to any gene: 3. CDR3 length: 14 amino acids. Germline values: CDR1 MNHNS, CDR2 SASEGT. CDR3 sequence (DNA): TGTGCCAGCAGTGAGGGACAGGGGACGTACGAGCAGTACTTC. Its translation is CASSEGQGTYEQYF.

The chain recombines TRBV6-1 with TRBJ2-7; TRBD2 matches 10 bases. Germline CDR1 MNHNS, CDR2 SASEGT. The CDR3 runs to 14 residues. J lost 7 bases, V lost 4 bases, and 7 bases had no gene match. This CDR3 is CASSGAGGEREQYF. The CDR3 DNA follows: TGTGCCAGCAGTGGAGCGGGAGGGGAAAGGGAGCAGTACTTC.

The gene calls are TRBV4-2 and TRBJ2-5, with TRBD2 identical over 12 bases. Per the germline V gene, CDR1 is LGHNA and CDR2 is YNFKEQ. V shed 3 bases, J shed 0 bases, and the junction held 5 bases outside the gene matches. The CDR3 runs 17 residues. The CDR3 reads CASSQSLAGGHQETQYF. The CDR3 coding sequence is TGTGCCAGCAGCCAGTCCCTAGCGGGGGGGCACCAAGAGACCCAGTACTTC.

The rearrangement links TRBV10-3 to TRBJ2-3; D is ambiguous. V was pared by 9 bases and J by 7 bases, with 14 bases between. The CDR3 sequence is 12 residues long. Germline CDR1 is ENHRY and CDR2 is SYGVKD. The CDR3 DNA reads TGTGCCATTCGTGCGCCGAAGAATACGCAGTATTTT. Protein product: CAIRAPKNTQYF.

In DNA form, the CDR3 reads TGTGCCAGCAGCGGCGGGGCCTCCTACGAGCAGTACTTC. It yields the protein CASSGGASYEQYF. The chain has TRBV5-5 and TRBJ2-7; D is perhaps TRBD2 (6 bases). The CDR3 is 13 amino acids. V was trimmed by 4 bases and J by 0 bases, leaving 8 bases between them. CDR1 is SGHKS and CDR2 is YYEKEE in the germline V gene (reference sequence).

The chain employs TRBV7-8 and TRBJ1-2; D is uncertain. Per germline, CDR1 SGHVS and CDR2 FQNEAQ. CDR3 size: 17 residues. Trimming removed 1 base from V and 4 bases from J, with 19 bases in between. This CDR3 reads CASSLGEELRPSYGYTF. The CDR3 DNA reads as TGTGCCAGCAGCTTAGGCGAGGAACTAAGACCCTCCTATGGCTACACCTTC.

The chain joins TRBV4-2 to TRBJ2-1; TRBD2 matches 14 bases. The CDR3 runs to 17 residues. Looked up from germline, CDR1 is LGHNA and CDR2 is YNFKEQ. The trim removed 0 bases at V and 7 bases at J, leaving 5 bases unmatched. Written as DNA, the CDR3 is TGTGCCAGCAGCCAAGAGACTAGCGGGGGGGCACTGAATGAGCAGTTCTTC. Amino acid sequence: CASSQETSGGALNEQFF.

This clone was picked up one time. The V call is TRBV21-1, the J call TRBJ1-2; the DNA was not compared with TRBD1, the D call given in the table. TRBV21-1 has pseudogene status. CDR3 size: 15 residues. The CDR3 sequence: CASKPIGTPNYGYTF. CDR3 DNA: TGTGCCAGCAAACCAATAGGGACACCTAACTATGGCTACACCTTC.

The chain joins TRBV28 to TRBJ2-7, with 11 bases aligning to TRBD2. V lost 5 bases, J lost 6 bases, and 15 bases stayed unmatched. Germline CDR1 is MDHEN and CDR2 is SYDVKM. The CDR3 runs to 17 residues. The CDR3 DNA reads TGTGCCAGCAGTCTCGGACTAGCGGGTCTACGGGCGCTCGAGCAGTACTTC. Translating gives CASSLGLAGLRALEQYF.

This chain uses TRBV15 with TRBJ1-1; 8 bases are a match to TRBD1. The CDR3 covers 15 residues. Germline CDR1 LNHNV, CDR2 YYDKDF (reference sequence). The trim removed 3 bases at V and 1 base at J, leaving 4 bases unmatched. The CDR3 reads CATSRTGEENTEAFF. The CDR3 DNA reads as TGTGCCACCAGCAGGACAGGGGAAGAGAACACTGAAGCTTTCTTT.

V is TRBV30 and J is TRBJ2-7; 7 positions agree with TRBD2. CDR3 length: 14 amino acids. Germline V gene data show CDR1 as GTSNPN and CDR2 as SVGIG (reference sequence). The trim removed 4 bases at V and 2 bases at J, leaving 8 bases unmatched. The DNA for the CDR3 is TGTGCCTGGACCCGTACGGGGGGTACCTACGAGCAGTACTTC. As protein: CAWTRTGGTYEQYF. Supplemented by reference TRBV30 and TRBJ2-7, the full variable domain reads SQTIHQWPATLVQPVGSPLSLECTVEGTSNPNLYWYRQAAGRGLQLLFYSVGIGQISSEVPQNLSASRPQDRQFILSSKKLLLSDSGFYLCAWTRTGGTYEQYFGPGTRLTVT.

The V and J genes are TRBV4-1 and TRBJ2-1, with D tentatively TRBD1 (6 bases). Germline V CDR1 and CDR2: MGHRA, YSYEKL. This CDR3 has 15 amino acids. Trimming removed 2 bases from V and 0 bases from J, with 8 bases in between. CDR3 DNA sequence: TGCGCCAGCAGCCAAACAGGGAGCTCCTACAATGAGCAGTTCTTC. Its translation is CASSQTGSSYNEQFF.